The clone carrying this T cell receptor (beta chain) has just a few counts. The antigen is not known. The source of the sample is a study of post-analysis software for immune sequencing data. Study at large: Patients had relapsing-remitting, secondary progressive or progressive-relapsing multiple sclerosis; some lacked subtype.

Findings of the study overall: Compared with controls, patients had more of five or six TRBV segments, including TRBV5-6, TRBV5-1 and TRBV20-1. Multiple sclerosis patients showed significantly lower normalized Chao1 diversity than controls did. Samples from one preparation batch, clustered by F measure, grouped strongly together.

Germline CDR1 and CDR2: LGHDT and YNNKEL (reference sequence). The V and J ends lost 0 bases and 4 bases respectively, with 3 bases between them. The CDR3 has 12 amino acids. Unique molecular identifiers were present in the TCR beta cDNA libraries. Each sample of about 0.9 to 10 million input T cells yielded around 500,000 cDNA molecules, so each molecule approximated one T cell. TCRdb called the PCR reads again in MiXCR, with one record for every CDR3 protein. Of 750,000 to 950,000 distinct CDR3 sequences in the sample, 53% were seen once. Source material: blood. The sequence came from a girl under 18 with multiple sclerosis. The chain employs TRBV3-1 and TRBJ2-5, with D unresolved. The CDR3 DNA reads as TGTGCCAGCAGCCAAGATATAGAGACCCAGTACTTC. Protein product: CASSQDIETQYF.